A selection of T cell receptor beta chains follows, all from one sample in a study of T cell clones after liver transplantation. Clones were read by immunoSEQ multiplex PCR, and TCRdb kept only the in-frame ones, dropping some. The repertoire holds 55,000 or so clones, with about 64% as singletons. The specimen comprised CD4+ T cells from blood, sampled before liver transplant. The receptor set was obtained from a human donor who received a liver transplant. Each CDR3 is given without its conserved first and last residue. The order of the fields is V gene, J gene, CDR3 protein.

TRBV7-2	TRBJ2-5	ASSLRRGGGETQY
TRBV2	TRBJ1-4	ASTTAENRAATNEKLF
TRBV9	TRBJ1-4	ASSAVSLGEKLF
TRBV13	TRBJ2-3	ASSSTSGGAGRADTQY
TRBV2	TRBJ2-4	ASSSLSGGYKNIQY
TRBV11-1	TRBJ2-7	ASSLWSSGDSYEQY
TRBV6-1	TRBJ1-5	ASSDLVTGQPQH
TRBV28	TRBJ1-2	ASSGGRQPYGYT
TRBV5-6	TRBJ2-1	ASSPGTSGGVEQF
TRBV27	TRBJ2-1	ASSPGLAGENEQF
TRBV7-6	TRBJ1-4	ASSPGQDRKLF
TRBV28	TRBJ1-1	ASMDSLNTEAF
TRBV2	TRBJ2-6	ASSLTGRGANVLT
TRBV2	TRBJ1-5	ASSNDRNQPQH
TRBV5-1	TRBJ1-6	ASSLAGGGANSPLH
TRBV4-2	TRBJ1-5	ASSPDAGGNQPQH
TRBV5-1	TRBJ2-3	ASSSGPSRGGSTDTQY
TRBV7-9	TRBJ2-1	ASSSSGGQSSYNEQF
TRBV18	TRBJ2-7	ASSPPGSSWGEQY
TRBV18	TRBJ2-1	ASSPDLQDNEQF
TRBV6-5	TRBJ2-5	ASTGLGEETQY
TRBV27	TRBJ2-7	ASSLQGTGASYEQY
TRBV28	TRBJ1-2	ASSLVGAGRIRRDGYT
TRBV7-3	TRBJ2-1	ASSSRRVGGSYNEQF
TRBV25-1	TRBJ1-1	ASSDWAPEAF
TRBV28	TRBJ2-2	ASQGRNTGELF
TRBV30	TRBJ2-1	AWSPPMAGRNKQF
TRBV6-1	TRBJ1-2	ASSEAVRSWT
TRBV16	TRBJ1-1	ASSQSRGTGTGV
TRBV6-1	TRBJ1-1	ASLTRNTEAF
TRBV7-3	TRBJ1-1	ASSEQGGTEAF
TRBV7-6	TRBJ1-1	ASSVRGDSEAF
TRBV2	TRBJ2-1	ARSYGGTEQF
TRBV14	TRBJ2-5	ASSRGLAGDQETQY
TRBV9	TRBJ1-3	ASSVAGPGAIY
TRBV2	TRBJ2-7	ASTRTGYEQY
TRBV6-5	TRBJ1-2	ASSTGGAGYGYT
TRBV28	TRBJ2-2	ASSLASGTGELF
TRBV7-2	TRBJ2-7	ASSGEYEQY
TRBV11-2	TRBJ1-1	ASSSRGDTEAF
TRBV11-2	TRBJ2-7	ASSSYSGTGEYEQY
TRBV19	TRBJ2-4	ASSIVGRSKNIQY
TRBV19	TRBJ2-7	ASSGSGQGAYEQY
TRBV10-3	TRBJ1-4	AISGGGTNEKLF
TRBV6-1	TRBJ1-1	ASNRRGGTEAF
TRBV28	TRBJ2-1	ASSPRLTEQF
TRBV4-1	TRBJ2-3	ASSQEGGVDTQY
TRBV9	TRBJ1-1	ASSVYGGKDTEAF